The rows below give T cell receptor beta chains drawn from one sample of a study of neurological immune-mediated disorders. MiXCR, run by TCRdb on the 5' RACE reads, gives a single entry per CDR3 protein. The profile covers 18,000 or so distinct CDR3 sequences, with around 15% appearing a single time and 6% to 8% taken by the ten largest. What was sequenced was CD4+ T cells from blood. The receptor set was obtained from a woman aged 55-75 years with HTLV-1-associated myelopathy (HAM/TSP). Both conserved end residues are part of each CDR3. A D gene is named only where the DNA matches it firmly. Clone size is stated in some rows and not others, as once, few, many or a class when expanded.

v_gene: TRBV10-3; d_gene: TRBD1; abundance: many; j_gene: TRBJ2-7; CDR3aa: CAVNPGGAASEQYF; CDR3nt: TGTGCCGTGAACCCAGGGGGCGCGGCGAGCGAGCAGTACTTC
v_gene: TRBV6-5; d_gene: -; abundance: many; j_gene: TRBJ1-1; CDR3aa: CASSYGSGQGNTEAFF; CDR3nt: TGTGCCAGCAGTTACGGGTCGGGGCAGGGCAACACTGAAGCTTTCTTT
v_gene: TRBV7-2; d_gene: -; abundance: many; j_gene: TRBJ2-3; CDR3aa: CASSTWTGTDTQYF; CDR3nt: TGTGCCAGCAGCACCTGGACAGGCACAGATACGCAGTATTTT
v_gene: TRBV5-1; d_gene: -; abundance: many; j_gene: TRBJ2-3; CDR3aa: CASSLSGEADTQYF; CDR3nt: TGCGCCAGCAGCTTGTCCGGGGAAGCAGATACGCAGTATTTT
v_gene: TRBV20-1; d_gene: TRBD2; abundance: many; j_gene: TRBJ2-7; CDR3aa: CSARPFGGGRGVEQYF; CDR3nt: TGCAGTGCTAGACCCTTTGGTGGCGGGAGGGGAGTCGAGCAGTACTTC
v_gene: TRBV6-6; d_gene: -; abundance: many; j_gene: TRBJ2-2; CDR3aa: CASSHGDGELFF; CDR3nt: TGTGCCAGCAGCCATGGGGACGGGGAGCTGTTTTTT
v_gene: TRBV12-3/TRBV12-4; d_gene: -; abundance: many; j_gene: TRBJ1-2; CDR3aa: CASSFEVYGYTF; CDR3nt: TGTGCCAGCAGTTTTGAGGTCTATGGCTACACCTTC
v_gene: TRBV30; d_gene: -; abundance: -; j_gene: TRBJ2-3; CDR3aa: CAWSVGLVSSTDTQYF; CDR3nt: TGTGCCTGGAGTGTTGGGTTAGTCTCCAGCACAGATACGCAGTATTTT
v_gene: TRBV7-8; d_gene: -; abundance: many; j_gene: TRBJ2-3; CDR3aa: CASSSRGGGGDTQYF; CDR3nt: TGTGCCAGCAGCTCCCGGGGTGGGGGAGGTGATACGCAGTATTTT
v_gene: TRBV6-2/TRBV6-3; d_gene: -; abundance: many; j_gene: TRBJ2-1; CDR3aa: CASSYVGGSYNEQFF; CDR3nt: TGTGCCAGCAGTTACGTGGGGGGATCCTACAATGAGCAGTTCTTC